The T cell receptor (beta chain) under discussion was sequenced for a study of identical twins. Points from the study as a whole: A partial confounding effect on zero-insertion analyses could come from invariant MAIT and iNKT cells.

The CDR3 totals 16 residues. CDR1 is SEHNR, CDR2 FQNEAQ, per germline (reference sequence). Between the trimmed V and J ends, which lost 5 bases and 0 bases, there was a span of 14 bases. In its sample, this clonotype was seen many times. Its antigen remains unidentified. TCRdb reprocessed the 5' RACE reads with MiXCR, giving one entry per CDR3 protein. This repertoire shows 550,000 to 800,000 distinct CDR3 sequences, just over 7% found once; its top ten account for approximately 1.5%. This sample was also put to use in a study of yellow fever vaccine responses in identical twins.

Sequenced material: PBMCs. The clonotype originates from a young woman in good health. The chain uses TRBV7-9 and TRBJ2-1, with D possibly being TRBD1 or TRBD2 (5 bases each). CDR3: CASSPKGTSSYNEQFF. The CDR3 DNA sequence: TGTGCCAGCAGCCCTAAGGGGACGAGCTCCTACAATGAGCAGTTCTTC.